This T cell receptor beta chain was documented in a study of T-cell reconstitution after alpha-beta-depleted transplantation in children (TCRdb year 2016). For context, the study as a whole: Using TCR repertoire profiling, the study quantitatively followed how T-cell immune reconstitution unfolded in children after TCRalphabeta/CD19-depleted allogeneic hematopoietic cell transplantation. The paper's findings and limits, for the study overall: The high TCRbeta diversity at day 60 in some patients was ascribed to recipient T cells and intrathymic progenitors that had survived conditioning. Over subsequent months, a decline in hyperexpanded clone frequencies was noted, and after one year, T-cell counts and TCRbeta diversity were mostly ascribed to newly produced T cells. About two months after transplant, the apparently early recovery of alphabetaT-cell counts reportedly depended on just several hundred clones that had expanded rapidly and came from non-depleted graft cells.

A remark on this clonotype: There is no known antigen for this receptor. One base away there is no much larger clone; base qualities are not given.

Libraries were built with PCR. Sequencing used an Illumina HiSeq 2500. To normalize quantification of the TCRbeta repertoire, the TCR libraries were built with molecular barcoding that relied on unique molecular identifiers. The public sequencing data were trimmed at Q25 with fastp and processed into clonotypes with MiXCR by TCRdb, which kept only in-frame beta chains. One record per CDR3 amino acid sequence lists the most common genes and DNA. The sample yields about 490,000 distinct CDR3 sequences; about 10% were counted once. Together, the top ten hold 2% of the sample. The label giving this sample's treatment or condition can be read as: allogeneic hematopoietic cell transplantation with graft depleted of TCRalphabeta T cells and CD19 B cells. TCRalphabeta/CD19-depleted allogeneic hematopoietic cell grafts were given to the transplant recipients, all of whom were children. The source was PBMCs, collected before TCRalphabeta/CD19-depleted stem cell transplant. The receptor's source is a child aged 2 to 9 with inherited bone marrow failure, due to receive a stem cell transplant.

The nucleotide sequence is TGTGCCAGCAGTAGAGTACAGGGGGCATCAGATACGCAGTATTTT. This codes for CASSRVQGASDTQYF. Recombination connected TRBV12-3 or TRBV12-4 to TRBJ2-3, with 9 bases aligning to TRBD1. At the junction V is shortened by 5 bases and J by 4 bases; bases outside the gene matches: 7. Reading from cysteine to phenylalanine, the CDR3 counts 15 amino acids. Here the CDR3 DNA is all that survives: 45 bases in frame from base 1.